Shown below are 7 T cell receptor beta chains from a single sample sequenced in a study of cytomegalovirus exposure and HLA in healthy donors. Primers for the PCR totalled 60 Vbeta and 13 Jbeta. Assay: immunoSEQ multiplex PCR; the TCRdb copy retains only in-frame clones and omits some. The profile shows under 80,000 clones, roughly two thirds of them singletons. What was sequenced was PBMCs. These receptors all stem from a woman aged 25 to 45 in good health and CMV-seronegative.

V usage is TRBV11-2 and J usage is TRBJ1-4; TRBD1 matches at 9 bases. This CDR3 contains 14 residues. CDR1 and CDR2 from the germline V gene are SGHAT and FQNNGV. The ends lost 5 bases at V and 6 bases at J; junction bases unmatched: 4. The CDR3 reads CASSQGTGYEKLFF. The CDR3 DNA follows: TGTGCCAGCAGCCAGGGGACAGGGTATGAAAAACTGTTTTTT.

The CDR3 here is CASSYNLVGEAFF. For the CDR3, the DNA is TGTGCCAGCAGTTACAACCTAGTCGGTGAAGCTTTCTTT. V is TRBV6-6 and J is TRBJ1-1; unclear D gene. CDR1 and CDR2 from the germline V gene are MNHNY and SVGAGI (reference sequence). V was trimmed by 2 bases and J by 7 bases, leaving 11 bases between them. This CDR3 has 13 residues.

Notes on this clone: At one boundary the junction diverges from the germline segment, which might be a read error. The V call is TRBV5-4, the J call TRBJ1-2, with TRBD1 as a possible D gene (6 bases). Germline CDR1 is SGHNT and CDR2 is YYREEE (reference sequence). This CDR3 spans 14 amino acids. CDR3 in DNA: TGTGCCAGCAGCCTTGACAGGAATAACTGTGGCTACACCTTC. Amino acids: CASSLDRNNCGYTF.

This sequence joins TRBV5-1 and TRBJ1-6, with 7 bases matching TRBD1. The CDR3 contains 14 residues. Looked up from germline, CDR1 is SGHRS and CDR2 is YFSETQ. V lost 2 bases, J lost 9 bases, and 5 bases stayed unmatched. The CDR3 is CASSLDRAASPLHF. CDR3 nucleotide sequence: TGCGCCAGCAGCTTAGACAGGGCCGCTTCACCCCTCCACTTT.

A few counts support this clone. The J gene is TRBJ2-7, the V gene TRBV5-1, with D possibly being TRBD1 (6 bases). Trimming stripped 4 bases from V and 6 bases from J, with 17 bases between. Looked up from germline, CDR1 is SGHRS and CDR2 is YFSETQ. The CDR3 has 14 residues. CDR3 residues: CASSNRVSSPEQYF. CDR3 bases: TGCGCCAGCAGCAACAGGGTTTCATCTCCCGAGCAGTACTTC.

The V and J genes are TRBV6-4 and TRBJ1-1; D may be TRBD1 (5 bases). V lost 0 bases and J lost 1, with 18 bases in between. Germline lookup yields CDR1 MRHNA and CDR2 SNTAGT. The CDR3 sequence is 18 residues long. Here the CDR3 DNA reads TGTGCCAGCAGTGACTCCCCCATGAGCGGGGGGGGGAACACTGAAGCTTTCTTT. It codes for CASSDSPMSGGGNTEAFF.

V is TRBV19 and J is TRBJ2-5; TRBD2 aligns across 8 bases. This CDR3 comprises 15 residues. Unmatched junction bases numbered 6, after V lost 6 bases and J lost 0 bases. Germline lookup yields CDR1 LNHDA and CDR2 SQIVND (reference sequence). In nucleotides, the CDR3 is TGTGCCAGTAGAATTAGCGGGGCCCACCAAGAGACCCAGTACTTC. This codes for CASRISGAHQETQYF.